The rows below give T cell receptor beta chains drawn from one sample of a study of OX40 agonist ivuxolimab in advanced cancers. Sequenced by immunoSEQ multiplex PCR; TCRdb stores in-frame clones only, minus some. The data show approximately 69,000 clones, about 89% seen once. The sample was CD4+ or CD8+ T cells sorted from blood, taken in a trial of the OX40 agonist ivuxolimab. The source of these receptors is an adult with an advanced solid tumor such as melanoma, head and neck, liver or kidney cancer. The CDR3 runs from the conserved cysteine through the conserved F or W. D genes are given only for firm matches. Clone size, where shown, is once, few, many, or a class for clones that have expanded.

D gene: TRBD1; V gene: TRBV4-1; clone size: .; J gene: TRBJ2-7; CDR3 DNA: TGCGCCAGCAGCATACCGGGACAGGGACCCTACGAGCAGTACTTC; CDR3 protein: CASSIPGQGPYEQYF
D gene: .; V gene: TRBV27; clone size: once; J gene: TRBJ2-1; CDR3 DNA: TGTGCCAGCAGTCCCGCCCTAGCGCTCTCCTACAATGAGCAGTTCTTC; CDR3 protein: CASSPALALSYNEQFF
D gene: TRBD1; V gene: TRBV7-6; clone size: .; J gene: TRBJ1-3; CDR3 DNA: TGTGCCAGCAGCTTAGCAAGCAGGGGGGCTGGAAACACCATATATTTT; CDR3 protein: CASSLASRGAGNTIYF
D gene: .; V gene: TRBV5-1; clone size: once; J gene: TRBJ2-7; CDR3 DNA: TGCGCCAGCAGCTTGGAGGTCTATGGCGAGCAGTACTTC; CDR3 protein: CASSLEVYGEQYF
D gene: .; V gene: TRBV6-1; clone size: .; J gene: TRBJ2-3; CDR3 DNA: TGTGCCAGCAGTGTTGGTCATAACACAGATACGCAGTATTTT; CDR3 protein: CASSVGHNTDTQYF
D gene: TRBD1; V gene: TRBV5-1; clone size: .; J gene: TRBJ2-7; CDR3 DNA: TGCGCCAGCAGCAGGACAGGGTTGTACGAGCAGTACTTC; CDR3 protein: CASSRTGLYEQYF
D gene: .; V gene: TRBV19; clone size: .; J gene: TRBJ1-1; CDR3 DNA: TGTGCCAGTACCGATACACCACTGGGGACTGAAGCTTTCTTT; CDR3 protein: CASTDTPLGTEAFF
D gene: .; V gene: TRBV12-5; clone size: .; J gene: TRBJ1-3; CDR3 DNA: TGTGCTAGTGGTTTGGTACAGCAGAGCTCTGGAAACACCATATATTTT; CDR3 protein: CASGLVQQSSGNTIYF
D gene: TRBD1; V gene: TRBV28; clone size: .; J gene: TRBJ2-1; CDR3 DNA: TGTGCCAGCAGTGATCCCCGGGACAGGGGGGATGAGCAGTTCTTC; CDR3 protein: CASSDPRDRGDEQFF
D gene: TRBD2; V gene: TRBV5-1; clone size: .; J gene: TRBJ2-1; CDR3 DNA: TGCGCCAGCAATACGGCTAGCGGAGGGGTTGAGCAGTTCTTC; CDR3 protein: CASNTASGGVEQFF
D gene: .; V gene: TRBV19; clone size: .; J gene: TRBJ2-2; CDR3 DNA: TGTGCCAGTAGTAGCCCGGGACGGATAACCGGGGAGCTGTTTTTT; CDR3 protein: CASSSPGRITGELFF
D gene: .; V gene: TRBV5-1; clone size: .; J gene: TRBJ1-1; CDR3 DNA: TGCGCCAGCAGCTTGGAGGGGTTCAACACTGAAGCTTTCTTT; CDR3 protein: CASSLEGFNTEAFF
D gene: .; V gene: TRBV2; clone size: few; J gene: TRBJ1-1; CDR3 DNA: TGTGCCAGCAGTGGGGAACTTGGGACTGAAGCTTTCTTT; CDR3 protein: CASSGELGTEAFF
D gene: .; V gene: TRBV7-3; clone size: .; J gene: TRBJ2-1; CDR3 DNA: TGTGCCAGCAGCTTAGGTGGACCCACGAGGGGGCAGTTCTTC; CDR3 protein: CASSLGGPTRGQFF
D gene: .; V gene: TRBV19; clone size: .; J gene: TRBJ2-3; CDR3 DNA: TGTGCCAGTAGAGATAAGGCACCTAGGGATACGCAGTATTTT; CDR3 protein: CASRDKAPRDTQYF
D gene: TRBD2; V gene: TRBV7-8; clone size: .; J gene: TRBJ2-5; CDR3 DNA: TGTGCCAGCAGCCCGAGGACTAGAACCTTGTCAGAGACCCAGTACTTC; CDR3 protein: CASSPRTRTLSETQYF
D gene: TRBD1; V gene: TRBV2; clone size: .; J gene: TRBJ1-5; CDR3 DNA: TGTGCCAGCATGAAGGGGGCAAGCAATCAGCCCCAGCATTTT; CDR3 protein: CASMKGASNQPQHF
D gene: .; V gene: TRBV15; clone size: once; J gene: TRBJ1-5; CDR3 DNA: TGTGCCACCAGCTGGCGAAAGAGCAATCAGCCCCAGCATTTT; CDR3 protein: CATSWRKSNQPQHF
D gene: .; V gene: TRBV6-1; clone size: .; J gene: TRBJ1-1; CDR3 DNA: TGTGCCATCAGTGATGGGTCAGGGGTGAACACTGAAGCTTTCTTT; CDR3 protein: CAISDGSGVNTEAFF
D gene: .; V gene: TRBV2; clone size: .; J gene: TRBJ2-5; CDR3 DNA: TGTGCCAGCACGATAAACCGGGGCTTCAAGTACTTC; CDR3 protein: CASTINRGFKYF
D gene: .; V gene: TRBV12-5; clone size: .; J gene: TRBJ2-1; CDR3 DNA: TGTGCTAGTGGTTTGGCGATCGACTCCCACCCTTTCTTC; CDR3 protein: CASGLAIDSHPFF
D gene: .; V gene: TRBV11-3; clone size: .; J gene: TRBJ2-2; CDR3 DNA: TGTGCCAGCAGCCGGACACTGTCGAACACCGGGGAGCTGTTTTTT; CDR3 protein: CASSRTLSNTGELFF
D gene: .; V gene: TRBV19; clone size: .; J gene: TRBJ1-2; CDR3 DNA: TGTGCCAGTAGTATCCCGGGGCCCTATGGCTACACCTTC; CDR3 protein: CASSIPGPYGYTF
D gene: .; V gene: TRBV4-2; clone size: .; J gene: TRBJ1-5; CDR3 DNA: TGTGCCAGCAGTGACGGTGGTGGCAATCAGCCCCAGCATTTT; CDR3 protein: CASSDGGGNQPQHF
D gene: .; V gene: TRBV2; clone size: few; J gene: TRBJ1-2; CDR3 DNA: TGTGCCAGCAGTGACGACGGCTATGGCTACACCTTC; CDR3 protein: CASSDDGYGYTF
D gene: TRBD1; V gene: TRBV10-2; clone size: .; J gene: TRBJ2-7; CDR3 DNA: TGCGCCAGCATCGAGACAGGGGTAGAGCAGTACTTC; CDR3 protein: CASIETGVEQYF
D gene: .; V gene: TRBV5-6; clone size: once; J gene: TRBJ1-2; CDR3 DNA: TGTGCCAGCAGCTCGCCGGGGGCCGGTACTAACTATGGCTACACCTTC; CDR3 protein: CASSSPGAGTNYGYTF
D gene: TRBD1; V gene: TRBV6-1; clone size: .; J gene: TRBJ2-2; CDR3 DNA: TGTGCCAGCAGTTCTGACAGGGGATCTACCGGGGAGCTGTTTTTT; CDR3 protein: CASSSDRGSTGELFF
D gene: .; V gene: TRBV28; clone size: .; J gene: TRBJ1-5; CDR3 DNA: TGTGCCAGCAGCTCCGGAGGGGGACAGCATTTT; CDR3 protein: CASSSGGGQHF
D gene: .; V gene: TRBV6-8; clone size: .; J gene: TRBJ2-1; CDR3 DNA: TGTGCCAGCAGTAGAAACAATGAGCAGTTCTTC; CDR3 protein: CASSRNNEQFF
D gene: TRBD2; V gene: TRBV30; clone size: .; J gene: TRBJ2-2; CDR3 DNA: TGTGCCTGGAGAAGGCGAACTAGCGGCACCGGGGAGCTGTTTTTT; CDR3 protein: CAWRRRTSGTGELFF
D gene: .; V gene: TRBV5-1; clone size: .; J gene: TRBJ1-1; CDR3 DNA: TGCGCCAGCAGCTTGGAGGCAGGGAGGGCTGAAGCTTTCTTT; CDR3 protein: CASSLEAGRAEAFF
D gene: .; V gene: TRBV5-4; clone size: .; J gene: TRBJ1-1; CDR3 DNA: TGTGCCAGCAGCGTGAGACAAACGAACACTGAAGCTTTCTTT; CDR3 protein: CASSVRQTNTEAFF
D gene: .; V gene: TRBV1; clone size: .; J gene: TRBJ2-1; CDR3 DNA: TGCACCAGCAGCCAAGAAGGAGGGATCTCCTACAATGAGCAGTTCTTC; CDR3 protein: CTSSQEGGISYNEQFF
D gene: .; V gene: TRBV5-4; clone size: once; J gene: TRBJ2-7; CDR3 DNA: TGTGCCAGCAGCCTGGAGGTAGGTGAGCAGTACTTC; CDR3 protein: CASSLEVGEQYF
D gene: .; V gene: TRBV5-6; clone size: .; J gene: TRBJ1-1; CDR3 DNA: TGTGCCAGCAGCTTGGTTTTGGGGGGGATGAACACTGAAGCTTTCTTT; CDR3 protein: CASSLVLGGMNTEAFF
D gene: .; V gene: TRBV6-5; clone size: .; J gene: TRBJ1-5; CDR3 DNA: TGTGCCAGCAGTTTGGACAGAAATCAGCCCCAGCATTTT; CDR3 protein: CASSLDRNQPQHF
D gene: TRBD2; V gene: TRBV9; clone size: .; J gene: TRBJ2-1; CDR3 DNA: TGTGCCAGCAGCCGAACTAGCGGGAGGGCCAGACTCCATGAGCAGTTCTTC; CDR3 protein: CASSRTSGRARLHEQFF
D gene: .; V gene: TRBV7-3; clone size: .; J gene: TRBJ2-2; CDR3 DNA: TGTGCCAGCAGCTTACTTCCCTGGACAACGACTACAGGGAACACCGGGGAGCTGTTTTTT; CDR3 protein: CASSLLPWTTTTGNTGELFF
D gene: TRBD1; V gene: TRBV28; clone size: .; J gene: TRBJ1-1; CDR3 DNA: TGTGCCAGCAGTCCTACTGACAGGGTGTCTACTGAAGCTTTCTTT; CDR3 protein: CASSPTDRVSTEAFF
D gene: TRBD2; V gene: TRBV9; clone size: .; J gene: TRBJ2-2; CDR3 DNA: TGTGCCAGCAGCGTCACACTAGCGGGAGTGGCCGGGGAGCTGTTTTTT; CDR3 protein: CASSVTLAGVAGELFF
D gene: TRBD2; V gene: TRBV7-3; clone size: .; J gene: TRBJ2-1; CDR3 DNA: TGTGCCAGCAGCTTAGCGGGAGCAGCCTACAATGAGCAGTTCTTC; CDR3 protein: CASSLAGAAYNEQFF
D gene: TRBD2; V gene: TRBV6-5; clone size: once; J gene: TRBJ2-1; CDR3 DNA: TGTGCCAGCAGATCTACGAGACTAGCGGGCAATGAGCAGTTCTTC; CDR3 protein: CASRSTRLAGNEQFF
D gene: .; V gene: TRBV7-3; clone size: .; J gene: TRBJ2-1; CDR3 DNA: TGTGCCAGCAGCTTTTTTACGGGGGGCGGTTACAATGAGCAGTTCTTC; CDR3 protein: CASSFFTGGGYNEQFF
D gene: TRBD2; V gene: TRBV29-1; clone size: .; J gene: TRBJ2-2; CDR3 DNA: TGCAGCGGGAGGACTAGCAGGAACACCGGGGAGCTGTTTTTT; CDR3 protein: CSGRTSRNTGELFF
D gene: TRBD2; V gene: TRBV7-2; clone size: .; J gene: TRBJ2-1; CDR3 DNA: TGTGCCAGCAGCTCGACTAGCGGGAGGGCCGAGCAGTTCTTC; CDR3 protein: CASSSTSGRAEQFF
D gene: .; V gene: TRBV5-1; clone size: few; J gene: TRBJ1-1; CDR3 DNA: TGCGCCAGCAGCTTGCGGGGCCGGGATACAGTGAACACTGAAGCTTTCTTT; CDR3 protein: CASSLRGRDTVNTEAFF
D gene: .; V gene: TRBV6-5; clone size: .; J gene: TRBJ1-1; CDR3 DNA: TGTGCCAGCAGAAAGCTGGAGGCGATAAGTGAAGCTTTCTTT; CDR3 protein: CASRKLEAISEAFF
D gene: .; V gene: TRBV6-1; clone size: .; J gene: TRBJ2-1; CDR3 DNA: TGTGCCAGCAGCGATAGACTAGGGGTTGAGCAGTTCTTC; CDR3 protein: CASSDRLGVEQFF
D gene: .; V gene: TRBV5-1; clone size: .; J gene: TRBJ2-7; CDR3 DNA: TGCGCCAGCAGCTCCGGGCCAGGAGCACGCGAGCAGTACTTC; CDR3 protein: CASSSGPGAREQYF